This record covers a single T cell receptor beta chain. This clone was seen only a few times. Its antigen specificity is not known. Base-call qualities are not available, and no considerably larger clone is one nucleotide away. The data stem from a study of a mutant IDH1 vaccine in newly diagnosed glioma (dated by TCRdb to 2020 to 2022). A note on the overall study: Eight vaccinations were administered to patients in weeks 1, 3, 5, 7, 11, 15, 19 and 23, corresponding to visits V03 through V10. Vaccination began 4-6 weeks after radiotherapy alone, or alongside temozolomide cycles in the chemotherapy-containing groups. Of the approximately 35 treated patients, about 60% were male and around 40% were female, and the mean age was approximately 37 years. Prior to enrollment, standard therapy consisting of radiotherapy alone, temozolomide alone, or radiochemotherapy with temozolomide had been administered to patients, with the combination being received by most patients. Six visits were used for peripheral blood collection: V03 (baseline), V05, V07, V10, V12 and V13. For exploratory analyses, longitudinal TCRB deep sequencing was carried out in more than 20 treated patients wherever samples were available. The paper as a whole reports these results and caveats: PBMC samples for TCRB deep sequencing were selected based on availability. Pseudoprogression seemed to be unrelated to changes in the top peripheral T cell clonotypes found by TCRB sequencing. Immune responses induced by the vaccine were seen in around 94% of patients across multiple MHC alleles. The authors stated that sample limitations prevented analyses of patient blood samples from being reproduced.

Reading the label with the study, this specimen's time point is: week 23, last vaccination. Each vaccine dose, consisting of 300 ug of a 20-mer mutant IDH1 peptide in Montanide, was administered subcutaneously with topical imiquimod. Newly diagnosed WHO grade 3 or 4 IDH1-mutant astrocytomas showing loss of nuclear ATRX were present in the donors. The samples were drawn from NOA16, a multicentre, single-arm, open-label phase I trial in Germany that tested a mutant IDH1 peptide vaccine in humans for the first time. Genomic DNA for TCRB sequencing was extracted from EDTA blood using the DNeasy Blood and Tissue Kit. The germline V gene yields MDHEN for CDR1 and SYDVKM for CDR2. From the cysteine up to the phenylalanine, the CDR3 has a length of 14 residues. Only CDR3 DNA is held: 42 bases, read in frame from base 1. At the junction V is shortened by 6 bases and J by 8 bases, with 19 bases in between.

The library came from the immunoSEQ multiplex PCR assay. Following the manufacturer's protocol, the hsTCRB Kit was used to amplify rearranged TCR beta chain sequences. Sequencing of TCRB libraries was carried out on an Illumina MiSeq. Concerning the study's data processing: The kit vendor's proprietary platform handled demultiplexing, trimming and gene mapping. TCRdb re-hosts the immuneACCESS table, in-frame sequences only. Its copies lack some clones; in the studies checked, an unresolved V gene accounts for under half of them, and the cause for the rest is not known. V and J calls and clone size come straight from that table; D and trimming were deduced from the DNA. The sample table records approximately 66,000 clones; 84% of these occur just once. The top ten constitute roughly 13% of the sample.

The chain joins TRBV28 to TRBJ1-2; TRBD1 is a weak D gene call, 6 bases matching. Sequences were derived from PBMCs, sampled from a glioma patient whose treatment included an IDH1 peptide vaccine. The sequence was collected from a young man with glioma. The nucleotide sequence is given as TGTGCCAGCAGAGGAAGGGGGGCACACCGGGGCTACACCTTC. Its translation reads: CASRGRGAHRGYTF.